These 12 T cell receptor beta chains were all obtained from the same sample, sequenced in a study of high-grade serous ovarian cancer treatment subgroups. The tumor samples were collected prior to definitive surgery or chemotherapy. The assay was immunoSEQ multiplex PCR, and TCRdb's table has in-frame clones only and misses some. Of roughly 15,000 clones in the sample, approximately 87% were seen once. Sequences were obtained from tumor tissue. These receptors were collected from a human donor with high-grade serous ovarian cancer.

This clone is a singleton in its sample. The chain employs TRBV30 and TRBJ2-5; D remains unclear. CDR1 is GTSNPN and CDR2 is SVGIG in the germline V gene (reference sequence). The CDR3 totals 13 residues. V lost 0 bases and J lost 1, with 6 bases in between. The DNA of the CDR3 is TGTGCCTGGAGTGTCGGCAGCCAAGAGACCCAGTACTTC. Its protein is CAWSVGSQETQYF. Looking up the rest from reference TRBV30 and TRBJ2-5 gives the full variable domain: SQTIHQWPATLVQPVGSPLSLECTVEGTSNPNLYWYRQAAGRGLQLLFYSVGIGQISSEVPQNLSASRPQDRQFILSSKKLLLSDSGFYLCAWSVGSQETQYFGPGTRLLVL.

This rearrangement joins TRBV7-2 to TRBJ1-2; D remains ambiguous. Germline V lookup: CDR1 SGHTA, CDR2 FQGNSA. The CDR3 is 13 amino acids. Trimming removed 2 bases from V and 4 bases from J, with 8 bases in between. CDR3 protein: CASSLLTAYGYTF. DNA for the CDR3: TGTGCCAGCAGCTTATTAACTGCCTATGGCTACACCTTC.

This chain uses TRBV2 with TRBJ1-2; the D gene is possibly TRBD1 (5 bases). Germline-derived CDR1 and CDR2 are SNHLY and FYNNEI. Between the trimmed V and J ends, which lost 4 bases and 4 bases, there was a span of 10 bases. The CDR3 runs to 13 residues. The CDR3 DNA is TGTGCCAGCAGTGGACAGACGTCCTATGGCTACACCTTC. Translated, it gives CASSGQTSYGYTF.

V is TRBV11-2 and J is TRBJ2-2, with D possibly matching TRBD1 (6 bases). There are 19 residues in the CDR3. The germline V gene encodes CDR1 SGHAT and CDR2 FQNNGV. V was clipped by 3 bases and J by 0 bases, with 20 bases between them. CDR3 sequence: CASSFPVGGGFPNTGELFF. The CDR3 DNA is TGTGCCAGCAGCTTCCCCGTTGGTGGGGGCTTTCCGAACACCGGGGAGCTGTTTTTT.

The rearrangement links TRBV5-4 to TRBJ1-1; 9 nucleotides align to TRBD1. CDR1 SGHNT and CDR2 YYREEE come from the germline V gene (reference sequence). CDR3 length equals 14 residues. V dropped 4 bases and J dropped 10; count of bases not matched to a gene: 11. The CDR3 is CASSLKTGGAAAFF. The CDR3 DNA is TGTGCCAGCAGCCTTAAGACAGGGGGAGCTGCAGCTTTCTTT.

The V call is TRBV11-2, the J call TRBJ2-3, with 8 positions matching TRBD2. This CDR3 region has 17 residues. The germline V gene has CDR1 SGHAT and CDR2 FQNNGV. Trimming took 5 bases from V and 3 from J; bases not matched to a gene: 13. The DNA of the CDR3 is TGTGCCAGCAGCCTGCACGCGGGGGGCTTGTATACAGATACGCAGTATTTT. It encodes CASSLHAGGLYTDTQYF.

The chain uses TRBV6-4 and TRBJ2-1; D perhaps matches TRBD1 (5 bases). Trimming stripped 6 bases from V and 5 bases from J, with 14 bases between. Germline CDR1 and CDR2: MRHNA and SNTAGT. The CDR3 extends over 14 amino acids. CDR3 in DNA: TGTGCCAGCAGGGGAACAGGATTTCACAATGAGCAGTTCTTC. Translated: CASRGTGFHNEQFF.

The chain links TRBV5-1 to TRBJ2-6; no definite D call. Per the germline V gene, CDR1 is SGHRS and CDR2 is YFSETQ. This CDR3 is 15 amino acids long. The ends were cut back, 0 bases at V and 0 bases at J, with 4 bases in the middle. The CDR3, as DNA: TGCGCCAGCAGCTTGGGAACCTCTGGGGCCAACGTCCTGACTTTC. Encoded protein: CASSLGTSGANVLTF.

The rearrangement joins TRBV28 to TRBJ2-2; the match to TRBD1 covers 7 bases. With 4 bases clipped from V and 0 bases from J, the junction kept 5 bases outside the gene matches. Germline V CDR1 and CDR2: MDHEN, SYDVKM. The CDR3 has 16 residues. CDR3 DNA: TGTGCCAGCAGTTCACCCGGGACAGCGAACACCGGGGAGCTGTTTTTT. Protein: CASSSPGTANTGELFF.

This chain joins TRBV5-4 and TRBJ2-7; no firm D call. The CDR3 covers 12 residues. V was clipped by 3 bases and J by 2 bases, with 6 bases between them. Germline loops: CDR1 SGHNT, CDR2 YYREEE (reference sequence). In nucleotides, the CDR3 is TGTGCCAGCAGCTCCGTCCCCTACGAGCAGTACTTC. This gives the protein CASSSVPYEQYF.

In DNA form, the CDR3 reads TGTGCCAGCTCCACCAGCAGGGCGAACACTGAAGCTTTCTTT. This translates into CASSTSRANTEAFF. J is TRBJ1-1 and V is TRBV18; D is possibly TRBD1 (5 bases). Trimming stripped 6 bases from V and 1 base from J, with 12 bases between. The germline V gene encodes CDR1 KGHSH and CDR2 LQKENI. There are 14 residues in the CDR3.

The V call is TRBV5-1, the J call TRBJ2-7, with unresolved D. This CDR3 has 13 amino acids. CDR1 SGHRS and CDR2 YFSETQ come from the germline V gene. V was trimmed by 0 bases and J by 0 bases, leaving 4 bases between them. The CDR3 here is CASSLAVSYEQYF. The CDR3 nucleotides are TGCGCCAGCAGCTTGGCCGTCTCCTACGAGCAGTACTTC.